This record looks at one T cell receptor beta chain sequence and its context. The data stem from a study of blood T cells in healthy people across ages. This CDR3 is 13 amino acids long. CDR1 and CDR2 from the germline V gene are DFQATT and SNEGSKA (reference sequence). The trim removed 6 bases at V and 1 base at J, leaving 3 bases unmatched. The second PCR ran roughly 6 to 11 cycles with a sample-barcoded 5' primer and J-beta primers. Using its own MiXCR run on the 5' RACE reads, TCRdb lists one record per CDR3 protein. This sample carries around 650,000 distinct CDR3 sequences, about a third of them seen once, and the ten largest clones take about 16%.

What was sequenced was blood. This receptor was identified in a woman older than 75 in good health. The chain links TRBV20-1 to TRBJ2-3; 8 bases fit TRBD2. DNA of the CDR3: TGCAGTGCGGACGGGGGGGGCACAGATACGCAGTATTTT. Translating gives CSADGGGTDTQYF.